This TCR beta chain was sequenced in a study of blood T cell repertoires in COVID-19. Study overall: Whether acute or convalescent, the COVID-19 samples came from the United States, Italy and Spain. The analysed material was cDNA or gDNA that came from T cells, B-cell-depleted T cells, or PBMCs.

Authors' analysis steps: Reference gene primers were amplified, and this amplification served to estimate nucleated cell counts. Profiling relied on immunoSEQ multiplex PCR, and the TCRdb table lists in-frame clones only, not all of them. V and J calls plus clone size are reproduced from that table; the DNA served to infer D and trimming. The sample records about 180,000 clones, roughly 82% being singletons. Trimming stripped 6 bases from V and 5 bases from J, with 16 bases between. The CDR3 is 14 amino acids. CDR1 is MNHEY, CDR2 SVGAGI, per germline. The chain carries TRBV6-5 and TRBJ1-2; the D gene is possibly TRBD1 (6 bases). The material sequenced was peripheral blood. This TCR was recovered from a woman in her 70s with acute or convalescent COVID-19. CDR3 DNA sequence: TGTGCCAGCAGCTACCACAGGGTTTGGTATGGCTACACCTTC. It yields the protein CASSYHRVWYGYTF.